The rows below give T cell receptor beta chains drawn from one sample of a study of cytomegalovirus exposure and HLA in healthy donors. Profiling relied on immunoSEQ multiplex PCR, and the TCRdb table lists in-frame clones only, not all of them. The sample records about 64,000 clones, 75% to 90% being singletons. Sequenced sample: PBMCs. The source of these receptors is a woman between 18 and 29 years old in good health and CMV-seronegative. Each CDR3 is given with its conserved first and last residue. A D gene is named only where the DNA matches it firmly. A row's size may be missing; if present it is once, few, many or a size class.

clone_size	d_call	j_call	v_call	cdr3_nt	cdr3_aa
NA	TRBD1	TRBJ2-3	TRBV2	TGTGCCACCACCTGGACAGGGGGAGATACGCAGTATTTT	CATTWTGGDTQYF
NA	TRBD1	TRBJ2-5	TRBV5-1	TGCGCCAGCAGCACGCAACCTATAGGGGGCGAAGAGACCCAGTACTTC	CASSTQPIGGEETQYF
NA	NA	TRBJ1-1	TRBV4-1	TGCGCCAGCAGGCGCATTGTGGGAGGCACTGAAGCTTTCTTT	CASRRIVGGTEAFF
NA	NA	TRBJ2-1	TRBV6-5	TGTGCCAGCAGTTACTCTCTTCAGGGTTACGAGCAGTTCTTC	CASSYSLQGYEQFF
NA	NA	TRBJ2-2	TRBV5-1	TGCGCCAGCAGCTTGGAGGGGGCGAACACCGGGGAGCTGTTTTTT	CASSLEGANTGELFF
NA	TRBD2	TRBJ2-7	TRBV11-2	TGTGCCAGCAGATCATTAGCGGGGACCATCTACGAGCAGTACTTC	CASRSLAGTIYEQYF
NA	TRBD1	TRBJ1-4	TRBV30	TGTGCCTGGAGAGGACAGGGGCGAGAAAAACTGTTTTTT	CAWRGQGREKLFF
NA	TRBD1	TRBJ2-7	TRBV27	TGTGCCAGTGTCGGACAGGACTACGAGCAGTACTTC	CASVGQDYEQYF
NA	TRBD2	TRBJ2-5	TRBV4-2	TGTGCCAGCAGCCAAGACTATCCGGGGGGAAAGACCCAGTACTTC	CASSQDYPGGKTQYF
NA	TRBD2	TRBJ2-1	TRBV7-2	TGTGCCAGCGGAACGGTGAGAGCGGGAGGGCCCTCCTACAATGAGCAGTTCTTC	CASGTVRAGGPSYNEQFF
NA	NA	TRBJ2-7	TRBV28	TGTGCCAGCAATGGGTTGAGCGGTACCTACGAGCAGTACTTC	CASNGLSGTYEQYF
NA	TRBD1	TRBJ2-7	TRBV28	TGTGCCAGCAGTGCCAGACAGGGGCTATCATCTCCCCTCTCCTACGAGCAGTACTTC	CASSARQGLSSPLSYEQYF
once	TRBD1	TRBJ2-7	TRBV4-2	TGTGCCAGCAGCCAAGGGGCCGGGACAGGGGTATCCTACGAGCAGTACTTC	CASSQGAGTGVSYEQYF
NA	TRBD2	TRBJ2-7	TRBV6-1	TGTGCCAGCTCTCAGCGGGGGGCCTCCTACGAGCAGTACTTC	CASSQRGASYEQYF
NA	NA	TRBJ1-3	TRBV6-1	TGTGCCAGCAGTGAACTGGGCGACCCAGGAAACACCATATATTTT	CASSELGDPGNTIYF
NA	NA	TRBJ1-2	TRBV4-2	TGTGCCAGCAGCCGTCCACAGACAGGAGGTAACTATGGCTACACCTTC	CASSRPQTGGNYGYTF
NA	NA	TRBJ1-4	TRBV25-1	TGTGCCAGCAGCCCCACAGGGCTGGAACTGTTTTTT	CASSPTGLELFF
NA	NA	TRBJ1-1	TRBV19	TGTGCCAGTAGTATCCGGGAGCTGAACACTGAAGCTTTCTTT	CASSIRELNTEAFF
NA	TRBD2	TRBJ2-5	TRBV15	TGTGCCACCAGCAAGATGGACGGGGGGCAAGAGACCCAGTACTTC	CATSKMDGGQETQYF
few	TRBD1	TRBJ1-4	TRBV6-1	TGTGCCAGCAGTGAGGGACAGGCAACTAATGAAAAACTGTTTTTT	CASSEGQATNEKLFF
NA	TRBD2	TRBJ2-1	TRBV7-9	TGTGCCAGCAGCTTAGCGGGAGGGTACAATGAGCAGTTCTTC	CASSLAGGYNEQFF
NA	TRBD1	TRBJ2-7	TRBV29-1	TGCAGCGGTACCCAATCGACAGGGAACGAGCAGTACTTC	CSGTQSTGNEQYF
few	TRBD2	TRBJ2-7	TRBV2	TGTGCCAGCAGTCCCGGGACTAGCGTCTACGAGCAGTACTTC	CASSPGTSVYEQYF
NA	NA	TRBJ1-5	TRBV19	TGTGCCAGTAGTATTTGGACTAAGGGTCAGCCCCAGCATTTT	CASSIWTKGQPQHF
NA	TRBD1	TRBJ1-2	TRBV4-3	TGCGCCAGCAGCCAAGGTACAGGGGGCACTGGCTACACCTTC	CASSQGTGGTGYTF
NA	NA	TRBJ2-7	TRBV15	TGTGCCACCAGCAGAGATCTCAGGGAATTTTACGAGCAGTACTTC	CATSRDLREFYEQYF
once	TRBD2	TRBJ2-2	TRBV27	TGTGCCAGCAGCCGAAAATACGGGGGGTACACCGGGGAGCTGTTTTTT	CASSRKYGGYTGELFF
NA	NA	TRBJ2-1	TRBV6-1	TGTGCCAGCAGTGGGGACAATTATCCGCCCTACAATGAGCAGTTCTTC	CASSGDNYPPYNEQFF
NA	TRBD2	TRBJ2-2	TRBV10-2	TGCGCCAGCAGTCCGAGCGGGAGGACCGGGGAGCTGTTTTTT	CASSPSGRTGELFF
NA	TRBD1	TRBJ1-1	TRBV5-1	TGCGCCAGCAGCCCCACAGGGGGTTCTATGAACACTGAAGCTTTCTTT	CASSPTGGSMNTEAFF
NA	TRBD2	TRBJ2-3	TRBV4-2	TGTGCCAGCAGCCAAGATACTAGCGGCACAGATACGCAGTATTTT	CASSQDTSGTDTQYF
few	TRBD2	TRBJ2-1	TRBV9	TGTGCCAGCAGCGTCCGATCTAGCGGGAGGGTTGAGCAGTTCTTC	CASSVRSSGRVEQFF